This T cell receptor beta chain was recovered during a study of CD8 T cells in Susac syndrome. Random-hexamer reverse transcription was applied to roughly 0.5 to 1 ug RNA. TCRdb re-analysed the immunoSEQ multiplex PCR reads in MiXCR, keeping a single row per CDR3 protein. Altogether about 200,000 distinct CDR3 sequences are present, 95% being singletons, with the ten largest covering around 0.08%. The CDR3 loop spans 15 amino acids. Looked up from germline, CDR1 is LGHDT and CDR2 is YNNKEL (reference sequence). V was clipped by 4 bases and J by 0 bases, with 10 bases between them. Findings and limits, study-wide: Acknowledgment was made by the study that its TCR sequencing and HLA analysis involved a relatively small number of individuals.

Remarks on this clonotype: Antigen: not known.

Treatment-naive patients with stable or active relapsing-remitting disease were the multiple sclerosis controls. Bulk CD8+ and CD4+ cells came from magnetic negative isolation; CD8+ TEMRA by FACS. This clonotype originated in a human donor with multiple sclerosis. The sequencing sample was made of CD4+ T cells from PBMCs. The chain combines TRBV3-1 with TRBJ1-5; TRBD1 is a possible D gene (5 bases). The CDR3 is CASSLGTDSNQPQHF. DNA of the CDR3: TGTGCCAGCAGCCTTGGGACGGATAGCAATCAGCCCCAGCATTTT. The full variable domain, its missing parts supplied by reference TRBV3-1 and TRBJ1-5, is DTAVSQTPKYLVTQMGNDKSIKCEQNLGHDTMYWYKQDSKKFLKIMFSYNNKELIINETVPNRFSPKSPDKAHLNLHINSLELGDSAVYFCASSLGTDSNQPQHFGDGTRLSIL.